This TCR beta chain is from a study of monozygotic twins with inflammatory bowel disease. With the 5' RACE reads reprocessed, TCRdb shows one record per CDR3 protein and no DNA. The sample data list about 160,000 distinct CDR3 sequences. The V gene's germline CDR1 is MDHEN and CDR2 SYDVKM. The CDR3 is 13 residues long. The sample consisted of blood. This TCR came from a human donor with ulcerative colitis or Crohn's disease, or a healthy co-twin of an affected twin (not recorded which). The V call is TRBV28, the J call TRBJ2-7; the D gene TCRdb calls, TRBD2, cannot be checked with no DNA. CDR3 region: CASSFLGSDEQYF.